These 22 T cell receptor beta chains share one sample of origin, sequenced in a study of cytomegalovirus exposure and HLA in healthy donors. The PCR was carried out with 60 Vbeta primers and 13 Jbeta primers. Data came from immunoSEQ multiplex PCR; TCRdb stores just in-frame clones and leaves some out. In the table there are 200,000 to 250,000 clones, about 89% of which are singletons. Sequencing was done on a sample of PBMCs. The receptors stem from a woman aged 18-29 years in good health and CMV-seronegative.

The rearrangement uses TRBV9 and TRBJ1-2, with D unclear. Trimming removed 0 bases at V and 7 bases at J, with 13 bases between. Germline V gives CDR1 SGDLS, CDR2 YYNGEE. The CDR3 extends over 14 amino acids. The CDR3 DNA sequence: TGTGCCAGCAGCGTAGAATCTAGCTCCGCTGGCTACACCTTC. Translation gives CASSVESSSAGYTF.

This sequence joins TRBV11-3 and TRBJ2-1; D might be TRBD2 (6 bases). V shed 5 bases and J shed 2 bases, with 10 bases lying between them. Germline lookup yields CDR1 SGHNT and CDR2 YENEEA. The CDR3 spans 14 residues. Here the CDR3 DNA reads TGTGCCAGCAGCCGACTAGACGCCTACAATGAGCAGTTCTTC. This encodes CASSRLDAYNEQFF.

This sequence joins TRBV2 and TRBJ2-7, with D uncertain. The CDR3 sequence is 14 residues long. The V gene lost 3 bases and the J gene lost 5 bases, with 14 bases spanning the gap. Germline CDR1 SNHLY, CDR2 FYNNEI. CDR3 nucleotide sequence: TGTGCCAGCAGTGAGGGTAGCTGGGTCCACGAGCAGTACTTC. It encodes CASSEGSWVHEQYF.

The J gene is TRBJ2-5, the V gene TRBV9; perhaps TRBD1 as D (6 bases). This CDR3 comprises 14 residues. Trimming removed 3 bases at V and 3 bases at J, with 12 bases between. Germline-derived CDR1 and CDR2 are SGDLS and YYNGEE. In DNA, the CDR3 is TGTGCCAGCAGCGGGGGACACCTCGAAGAGACCCAGTACTTC. It specifies CASSGGHLEETQYF.

The V gene is TRBV7-3, the J gene TRBJ2-7, with D possibly matching TRBD2 (5 bases). The V gene's germline CDR1 is SGHTA and CDR2 FQGTGA. The CDR3 extends over 15 amino acids. Between the trimmed V and J ends, which lost 5 bases and 3 bases, there was a span of 17 bases. The CDR3 reads CASSPRLAELYEQYF. DNA for the CDR3: TGTGCCAGCAGCCCCCGGCTAGCCGAACTCTACGAGCAGTACTTC.

The chain has TRBV19 and TRBJ1-1; D is undetermined. The germline gives CDR1 LNHDA, CDR2 SQIVND (reference sequence). This CDR3 is built from 14 residues. Trimming removed 3 bases from V and 3 bases from J, with 11 bases in between. The CDR3 loop reads CASSISGDDTEAFF. The DNA for the CDR3 is TGTGCCAGTAGTATTTCCGGGGATGACACTGAAGCTTTCTTT.

This chain joins TRBV11-2 and TRBJ1-5; 8 nucleotides match TRBD1. The CDR3 is 15 amino acids. Germline assignment: CDR1 SGHAT and CDR2 FQNNGV. V gave up 0 bases and J gave up 9 bases; unmatched junction bases: 7. The CDR3: CASSLDRGTGRPQHF. CDR3 DNA sequence: TGTGCCAGCAGCTTAGATCGAGGGACAGGCAGGCCCCAGCATTTT.

This chain joins TRBV7-2 and TRBJ2-2; D possibly corresponds to TRBD2 (6 bases). The V gene lost 4 bases and the J gene lost 2 bases, with 11 bases spanning the gap. The germline V gene encodes CDR1 SGHTA and CDR2 FQGNSA. This CDR3 spans 15 amino acids. The CDR3 nucleotides read TGTGCCAGCAGCTACTACGGGAGAAACACCGGGGAGCTGTTTTTT. As protein: CASSYYGRNTGELFF.

This clone was seen a single time. The V call is TRBV27, the J call TRBJ2-1; 7 bases map to TRBD2. This CDR3 contains 15 residues. Germline CDR1 is MNHEY and CDR2 is SMNVEV (reference sequence). The V gene end was trimmed by 2 bases and the J gene end by 6 bases; junction bases not matched to a gene: 7. CDR3 in DNA: TGTGCCAGCAGTTTAGGTGGGAGGGCCCGCAATGAGCAGTTCTTC. As protein: CASSLGGRARNEQFF.

This clone appeared a few times. This chain's CDR3 is CASSLGWNTEAFF. In DNA form, the CDR3 reads TGTGCCAGCAGCTTGGGCTGGAACACTGAAGCTTTCTTT. The rearrangement links TRBV27 to TRBJ1-1; D unresolved. The V and J ends lost 6 bases and 1 base respectively, with 9 bases between them. The CDR3 extends over 13 amino acids. Germline-derived CDR1 and CDR2 are MNHEY and SMNVEV (reference sequence).

The rearrangement uses TRBV18 and TRBJ1-5; no reliable D call. Germline loops: CDR1 KGHSH, CDR2 LQKENI. This CDR3 has 17 residues. V lost 2 bases to trimming and J lost 0 bases, with 14 bases between them. CDR3 nucleotide sequence: TGTGCCAGCTCACCAAGTCGAGGGATTGATAGCAATCAGCCCCAGCATTTT. This encodes CASSPSRGIDSNQPQHF. The full variable domain, with the rest looked up from reference TRBV18 and TRBJ1-5, is NAGVMQNPRHLVRRRGQEARLRCSPMKGHSHVYWYRQLPEEGLKFMVYLQKENIIDESGMPKERFSAEFPKEGPSILRIQQVVRGDSAAYFCASSPSRGIDSNQPQHFGDGTRLSIL.

This chain links TRBV5-1 with TRBJ2-3; 16 bases are shared with TRBD2. V shed 3 bases, J shed 5 bases, and the junction held 6 bases outside the gene matches. The CDR3 length is 17 residues. Germline V lookup: CDR1 SGHRS, CDR2 YFSETQ. The DNA of the CDR3 is TGCGCCAGCAGCTCAGGGACTAGCGGGGGGGCAGTAGATACGCAGTATTTT. Amino acids: CASSSGTSGGAVDTQYF.

V and J are TRBV29-1 and TRBJ1-2, with D possibly being TRBD1 (6 bases). Looked up from germline, CDR1 is SQVTM and CDR2 is ANQGSEA. V was cut by 7 bases and J by 4 bases, with 16 bases left in between. CDR3 length: 13 residues. The CDR3 sequence: CSAIGTLSYGYTF. The CDR3 DNA reads TGCAGCGCCATCGGGACATTGAGCTATGGCTACACCTTC.

This clone is a singleton in its sample. The chain joins TRBV7-2 to TRBJ1-2; D is undetermined. The germline gives CDR1 SGHTA, CDR2 FQGNSA. The CDR3 runs to 13 residues. V lost 3 bases to trimming and J lost 10 bases, with 15 bases between them. The CDR3 spells CASSFTPVSVYTF. As DNA, the CDR3 is TGTGCCAGCAGCTTTACCCCGGTGAGCGTCTACACCTTC.

The rearrangement links TRBV6-1 to TRBJ2-7; unclear D gene. CDR1 and CDR2 (germline): MNHNS, SASEGT. This CDR3 comprises 13 residues. Trimming removed 2 bases from V and 2 bases from J, with 7 bases in between. CDR3 nucleotides: TGTGCCAGCAGTGAATCCGTAACCTACGAGCAGTACTTC. Translated, it gives CASSESVTYEQYF.

The V call is TRBV4-1, the J call TRBJ2-3, with 10 bases identical to TRBD1. This CDR3 is built from 14 residues. V dropped 3 bases and J dropped 6; count of bases not matched to a gene: 3. The germline V gene has CDR1 MGHRA and CDR2 YSYEKL. The CDR3 DNA reads as TGCGCCAGCAGCCATCCGGGACAGGGGGATACGCAGTATTTT. Translated: CASSHPGQGDTQYF.

The chain combines TRBV7-9 with TRBJ1-2; 12 bases align to TRBD1. This CDR3 contains 16 residues. Trimming removed 8 bases from V and 6 bases from J; junction bases left unmatched: 13. The germline V gene encodes CDR1 SEHNR and CDR2 FQNEAQ (reference sequence). CDR3 in amino acids: CASGPGTGGSKDGYTF. CDR3 bases: TGTGCCAGCGGCCCCGGGACAGGGGGCTCCAAGGATGGCTACACCTTC.

This clone was picked up a small number of times. The chain couples TRBV5-4 to TRBJ2-7, with 10 positions matching TRBD1. The CDR3 runs to 16 residues. Trimming at V came to 4 bases and at J to 3 bases, leaving 10 bases not matched to a gene. Germline CDR1 is SGHNT and CDR2 is YYREEE (reference sequence). CDR3 sequence: CASSQGGGQGNYEQYF. DNA of the CDR3: TGTGCCAGCAGCCAAGGGGGGGGACAGGGGAACTACGAGCAGTACTTC.

Points on this clone: Additional DNA sequences in this sample encode the identical CDR3. The chain recombines TRBV5-1 with TRBJ2-7; a weak D match, TRBD1 (8 bases). CDR1 and CDR2 (germline): SGHRS, YFSETQ. Trimming stripped 4 bases from V and 2 bases from J, with 16 bases between. The CDR3 has 15 residues. CDR3 sequence reads: CASSLGQGGTYEQYF. The CDR3 nucleotides read TGCGCCAGCAGCCTAGGACAGGGAGGGACCTACGAGCAGTACTTC. The variable domain in full, completed from reference TRBV5-1 and TRBJ2-7, reads KAGVTQTPRYLIKTRGQQVTLSCSPISGHRSVSWYQQTPGQGLQFLFEYFSETQRNKGNFPGRFSGRQFSNSRSEMNVSTLELGDSALYLCASSLGQGGTYEQYFGPGTRLTVT.

V and J are TRBV9 and TRBJ1-2; 7 bases are a match to TRBD1. The CDR3 has 14 residues. Unmatched junction bases numbered 4, after V lost 3 bases and J lost 2 bases. The V gene's germline CDR1 is SGDLS and CDR2 YYNGEE. The CDR3 sequence: CASSALGQNYGYTF. Here the CDR3 DNA reads TGTGCCAGCAGCGCATTGGGACAGAACTATGGCTACACCTTC.

V is TRBV18 and J is TRBJ2-7, with TRBD1 as a possible D gene (5 bases). Germline V gene data show CDR1 as KGHSH and CDR2 as LQKENI. Trimming took off 0 bases at V and 1 base at J, with 10 bases between the two ends. The CDR3 extends over 15 amino acids. The CDR3 here is CASSPPDSPSYEQYF. Written as DNA, the CDR3 is TGTGCCAGCTCACCACCCGACAGCCCATCCTACGAGCAGTACTTC. Full variable domain (outside the CDR3, taken from reference TRBV18 and TRBJ2-7): NAGVMQNPRHLVRRRGQEARLRCSPMKGHSHVYWYRQLPEEGLKFMVYLQKENIIDESGMPKERFSAEFPKEGPSILRIQQVVRGDSAAYFCASSPPDSPSYEQYFGPGTRLTVT.

The chain couples TRBV5-5 to TRBJ1-1; a possible D gene is TRBD1 (5 bases). Germline lookup yields CDR1 SGHKS and CDR2 YYEKEE (reference sequence). CDR3 length equals 14 residues. Deletions cut 1 base from V and 4 bases from J, with 11 bases between. The CDR3 sequence is CASSLSGRVTEAFF. CDR3 coding DNA: TGTGCCAGCAGCTTGTCAGGGCGAGTCACTGAAGCTTTCTTT.